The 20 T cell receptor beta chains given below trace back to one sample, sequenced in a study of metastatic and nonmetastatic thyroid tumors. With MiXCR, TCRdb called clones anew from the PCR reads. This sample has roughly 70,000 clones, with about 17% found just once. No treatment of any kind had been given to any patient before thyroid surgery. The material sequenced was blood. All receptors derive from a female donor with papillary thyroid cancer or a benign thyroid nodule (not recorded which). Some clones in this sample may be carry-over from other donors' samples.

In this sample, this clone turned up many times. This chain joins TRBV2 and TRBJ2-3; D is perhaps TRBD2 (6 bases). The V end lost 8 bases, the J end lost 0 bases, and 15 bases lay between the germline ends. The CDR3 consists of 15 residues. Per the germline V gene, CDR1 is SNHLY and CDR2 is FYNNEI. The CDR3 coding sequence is TGTGCCAGCTCGCGTGATAGCGGTAGCACAGATACGCAGTATTTT. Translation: CASSRDSGSTDTQYF.

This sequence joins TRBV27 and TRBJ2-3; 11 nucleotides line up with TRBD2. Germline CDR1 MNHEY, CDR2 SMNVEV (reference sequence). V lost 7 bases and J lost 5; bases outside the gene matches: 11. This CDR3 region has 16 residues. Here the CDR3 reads CASTEILAGELDTQYF. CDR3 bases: TGTGCCAGCACCGAAATACTAGCGGGAGAGTTAGATACGCAGTATTTT.

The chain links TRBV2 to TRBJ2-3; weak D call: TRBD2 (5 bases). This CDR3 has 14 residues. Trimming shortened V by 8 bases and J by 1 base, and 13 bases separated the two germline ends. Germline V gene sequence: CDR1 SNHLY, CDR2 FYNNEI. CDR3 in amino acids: CASVGAAGTDTQYF. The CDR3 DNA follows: TGTGCCAGCGTGGGAGCGGCGGGCACAGATACGCAGTATTTT.

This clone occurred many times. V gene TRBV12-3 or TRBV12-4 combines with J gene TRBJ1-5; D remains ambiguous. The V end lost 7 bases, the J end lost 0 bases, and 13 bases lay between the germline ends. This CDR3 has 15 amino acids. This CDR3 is CASTPGVYSNQPQHF. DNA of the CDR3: TGTGCCAGCACCCCCGGAGTATATAGCAATCAGCCCCAGCATTTT.

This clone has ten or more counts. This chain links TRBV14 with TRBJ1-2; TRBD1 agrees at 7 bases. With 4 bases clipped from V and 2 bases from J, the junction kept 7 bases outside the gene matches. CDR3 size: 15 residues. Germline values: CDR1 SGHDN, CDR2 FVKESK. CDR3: CASSPRLQGNYGYTF. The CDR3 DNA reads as TGTGCCAGCAGCCCTCGATTACAGGGGAACTATGGCTACACCTTC. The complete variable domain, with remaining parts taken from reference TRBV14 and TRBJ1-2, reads EAGVTQFPSHSVIEKGQTVTLRCDPISGHDNLYWYRRVMGKEIKFLLHFVKESKQDESGMPNNRFLAERTGGTYSTLKVQPAELEDSGVYFCASSPRLQGNYGYTFGSGTRLTVV.

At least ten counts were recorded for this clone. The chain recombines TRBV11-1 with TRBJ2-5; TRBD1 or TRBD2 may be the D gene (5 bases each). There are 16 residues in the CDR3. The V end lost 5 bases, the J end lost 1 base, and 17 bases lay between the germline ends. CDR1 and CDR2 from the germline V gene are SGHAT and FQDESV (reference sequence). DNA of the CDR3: TGTGCCAGCAGCCTAGGACACTGGGACCTCCAAGAGACCCAGTACTTC. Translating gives CASSLGHWDLQETQYF.

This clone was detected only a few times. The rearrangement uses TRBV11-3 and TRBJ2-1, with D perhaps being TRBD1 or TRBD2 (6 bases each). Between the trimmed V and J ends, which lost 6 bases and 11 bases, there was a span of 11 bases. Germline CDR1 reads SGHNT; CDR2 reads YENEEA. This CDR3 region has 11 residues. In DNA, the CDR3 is TGTGCCAGCAGTGAGGGGGGAAAGCAGTTCTTC. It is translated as CASSEGGKQFF.

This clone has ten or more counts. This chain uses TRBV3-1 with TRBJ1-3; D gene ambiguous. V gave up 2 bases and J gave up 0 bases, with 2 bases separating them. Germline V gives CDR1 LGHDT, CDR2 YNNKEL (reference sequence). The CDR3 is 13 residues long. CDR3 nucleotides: TGTGCCAGCAGCCAACGCTCTGGAAACACCATATATTTT. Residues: CASSQRSGNTIYF.

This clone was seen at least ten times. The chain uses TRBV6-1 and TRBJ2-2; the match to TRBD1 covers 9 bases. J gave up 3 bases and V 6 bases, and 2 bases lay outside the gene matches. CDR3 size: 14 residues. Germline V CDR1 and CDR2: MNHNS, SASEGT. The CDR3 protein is CASRGTGYTGELFF. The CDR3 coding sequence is TGTGCCAGCAGGGGGACAGGGTACACCGGGGAGCTGTTTTTT.

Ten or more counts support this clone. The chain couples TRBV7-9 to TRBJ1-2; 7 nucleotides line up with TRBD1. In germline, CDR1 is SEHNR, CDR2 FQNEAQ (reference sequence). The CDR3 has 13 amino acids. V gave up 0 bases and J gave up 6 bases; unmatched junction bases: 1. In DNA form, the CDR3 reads TGTGCCAGCAGCTTAGCAGGGGGCAATGGCTACACCTTC. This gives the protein CASSLAGGNGYTF.

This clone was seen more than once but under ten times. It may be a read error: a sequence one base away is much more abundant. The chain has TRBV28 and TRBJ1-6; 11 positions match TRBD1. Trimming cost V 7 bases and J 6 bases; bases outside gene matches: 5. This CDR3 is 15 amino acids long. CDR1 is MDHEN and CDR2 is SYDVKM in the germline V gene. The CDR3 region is CASIYGTGGNSPLHF. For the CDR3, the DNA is TGTGCCAGCATCTATGGGACAGGGGGTAATTCACCCCTCCACTTT. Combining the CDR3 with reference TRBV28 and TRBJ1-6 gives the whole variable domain DVKVTQSSRYLVKRTGEKVFLECVQDMDHENMFWYRQDPGLGLRLIYFSYDVKMKEKGDIPEGYSVSREKKERFSLILESASTNQTSMYLCASIYGTGGNSPLHFGNGTRLTVT.

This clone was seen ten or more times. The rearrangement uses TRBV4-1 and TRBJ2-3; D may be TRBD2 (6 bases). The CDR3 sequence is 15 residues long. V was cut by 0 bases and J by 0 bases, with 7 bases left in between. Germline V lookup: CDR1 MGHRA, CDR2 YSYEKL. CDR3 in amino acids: CASSQDGGSTDTQYF. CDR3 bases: TGCGCCAGCAGCCAAGATGGGGGGAGCACAGATACGCAGTATTTT.

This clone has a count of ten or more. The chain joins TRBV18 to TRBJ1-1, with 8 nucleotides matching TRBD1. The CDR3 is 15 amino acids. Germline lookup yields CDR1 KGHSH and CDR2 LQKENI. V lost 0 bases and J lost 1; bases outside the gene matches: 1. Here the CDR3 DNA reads TGTGCCAGCTCACCACCCACAGGGGGGAACACTGAAGCTTTCTTT. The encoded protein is CASSPPTGGNTEAFF.

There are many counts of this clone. The CDR3 nucleotides read TGTGCCAGCAGCCCACAGGGGGTGGGGGCTTTCTTT. As protein: CASSPQGVGAFF. J is TRBJ1-1 and V is TRBV3-1; 8 bases map to TRBD1. V was pared by 4 bases and J by 11 bases, with 6 bases of the junction left unmatched. The CDR3 totals 12 residues. Germline lookup yields CDR1 LGHDT and CDR2 YNNKEL (reference sequence).

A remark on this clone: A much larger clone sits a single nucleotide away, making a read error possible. CDR3 protein: CASSLSGFNEQFF. CDR3 bases: TGTGCCAGCAGTTTATCTGGGTTCAATGAGCAGTTCTTC. This rearrangement joins TRBV27 to TRBJ2-1; D uncertain. Germline V gives CDR1 MNHEY, CDR2 SMNVEV (reference sequence). The CDR3 contains 13 residues. V lost 0 bases and J lost 6, with 6 bases in between.

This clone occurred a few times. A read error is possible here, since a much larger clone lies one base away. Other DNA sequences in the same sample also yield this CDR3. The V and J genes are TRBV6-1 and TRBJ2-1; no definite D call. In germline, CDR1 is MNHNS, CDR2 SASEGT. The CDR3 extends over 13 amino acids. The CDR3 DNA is TGTGCCAGCAGTGGGGTCGGGTGGCCTGAGCAGTTCTTT. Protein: CASSGVGWPEQFF.

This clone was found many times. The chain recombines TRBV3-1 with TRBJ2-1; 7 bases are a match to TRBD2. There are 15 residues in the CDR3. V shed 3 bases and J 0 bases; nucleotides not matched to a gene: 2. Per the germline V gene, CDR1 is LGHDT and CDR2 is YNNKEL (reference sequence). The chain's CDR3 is CASSQGGSSYNEQFF. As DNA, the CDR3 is TGTGCCAGCAGCCAGGGAGGGAGCTCCTACAATGAGCAGTTCTTC.

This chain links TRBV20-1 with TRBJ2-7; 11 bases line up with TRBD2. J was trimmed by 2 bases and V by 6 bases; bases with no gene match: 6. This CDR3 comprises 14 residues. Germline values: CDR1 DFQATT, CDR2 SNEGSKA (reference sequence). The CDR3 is CSAPGLAVPYEQYF. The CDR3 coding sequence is TGCAGTGCGCCGGGACTAGCGGTTCCCTACGAGCAGTACTTC.

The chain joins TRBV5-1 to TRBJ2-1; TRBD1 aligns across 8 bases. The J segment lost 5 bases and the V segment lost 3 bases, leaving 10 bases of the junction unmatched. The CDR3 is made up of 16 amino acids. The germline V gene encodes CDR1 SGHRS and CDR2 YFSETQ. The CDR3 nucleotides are TGCGCCAGCAGCTCTCGGGACAGGTGCTCTCACAATGAGCAGTTCTTC. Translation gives CASSSRDRCSHNEQFF.

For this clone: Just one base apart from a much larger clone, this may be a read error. CDR3: CSARDREEITYERYF. The CDR3 bases are TGCAGTGCTAGAGATAGGGAAGAGATCACCTACGAGCGGTACTTC. The V call is TRBV20-1, the J call TRBJ2-7; D is unclear. Looked up from germline, CDR1 is DFQATT and CDR2 is SNEGSKA (reference sequence). The CDR3 spans 15 residues.